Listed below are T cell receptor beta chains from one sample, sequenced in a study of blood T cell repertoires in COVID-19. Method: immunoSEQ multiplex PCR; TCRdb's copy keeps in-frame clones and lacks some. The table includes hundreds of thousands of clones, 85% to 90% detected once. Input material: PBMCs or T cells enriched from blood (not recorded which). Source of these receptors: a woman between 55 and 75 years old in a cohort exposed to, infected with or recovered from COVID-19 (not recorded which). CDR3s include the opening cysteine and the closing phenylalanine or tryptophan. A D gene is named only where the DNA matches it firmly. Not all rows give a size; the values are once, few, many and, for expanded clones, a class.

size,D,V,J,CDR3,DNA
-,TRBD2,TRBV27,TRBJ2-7,CASSLRLGLAGSSYEQYF,TGTGCCAGCAGTTTAAGGCTTGGACTAGCGGGGAGCTCCTACGAGCAGTACTTC
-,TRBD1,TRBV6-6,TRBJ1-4,CASSFRIGTGDEKLFF,TGTGCCAGCAGCTTTAGGATCGGGACAGGGGATGAAAAACTGTTTTTT
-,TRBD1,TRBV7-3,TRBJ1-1,CASSLGDRENTEAFF,TGTGCCAGCAGCTTAGGCGACAGGGAGAACACTGAAGCTTTCTTT
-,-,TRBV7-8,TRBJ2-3,CASSLGLEDTQYF,TGTGCCAGCAGCTTAGGGCTAGAGGATACGCAGTATTTT
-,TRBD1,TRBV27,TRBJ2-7,CASSLSGGRYEQYF,TGTGCCAGCAGTTTATCAGGGGGCCGGTACGAGCAGTACTTC
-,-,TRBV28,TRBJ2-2,CASSPPGLRAGELFF,TGTGCCAGCAGCCCCCCCGGCCTCAGGGCCGGGGAGCTGTTTTTT
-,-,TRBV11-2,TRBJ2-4,CASSLARKPGGDIQYF,TGTGCCAGCAGCTTAGCCCGGAAGCCCGGAGGGGACATTCAGTACTTC
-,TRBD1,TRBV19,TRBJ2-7,CASSIGTGIDEQYF,TGTGCCAGTAGTATTGGGACAGGTATCGACGAGCAGTACTTC
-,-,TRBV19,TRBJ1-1,CASSWNTEAFF,TGTGCCAGTAGCTGGAACACTGAAGCTTTCTTT
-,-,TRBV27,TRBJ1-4,CASSPRNEKLFF,TGTGCCAGCAGCCCTCGTAATGAAAAACTGTTTTTT
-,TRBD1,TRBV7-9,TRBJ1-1,CASSPRQGANTEAFF,TGTGCCAGCAGCCCACGACAGGGCGCGAACACTGAAGCTTTCTTT
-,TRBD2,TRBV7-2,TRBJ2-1,CASSFVGGRPYNEQFF,TGTGCCAGCAGCTTTGTTGGCGGGAGGCCCTACAATGAGCAGTTCTTC
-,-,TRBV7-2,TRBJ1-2,CASSPRKQGLSKGYTF,TGTGCCAGCAGCCCAAGGAAACAGGGTCTTAGTAAGGGCTACACCTTC
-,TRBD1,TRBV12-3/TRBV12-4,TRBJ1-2,CASSLDRVVYTF,TGTGCCAGCAGTTTGGACAGGGTAGTCTACACCTTC
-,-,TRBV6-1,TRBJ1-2,CASSERVYGYTF,TGTGCCAGCAGTGAGAGAGTCTATGGCTACACCTTC
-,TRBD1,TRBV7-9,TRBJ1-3,CASSLGRGLGNTIYF,TGTGCCAGCAGCTTGGGCAGGGGGCTTGGAAACACCATATATTTT
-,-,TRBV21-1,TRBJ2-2,CASPLRVGAGELFF,TGTGCCAGCCCCCTGAGGGTCGGGGCCGGGGAGCTGTTTTTT
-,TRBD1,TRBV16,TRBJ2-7,CASSQGQSYEQYF,TGTGCCAGCAGCCAGGGACAGTCCTACGAGCAGTACTTC
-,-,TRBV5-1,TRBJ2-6,CASSTNQGFSGANVLTF,TGCGCCAGCAGCACCAATCAGGGTTTCTCTGGGGCCAACGTCCTGACTTTC
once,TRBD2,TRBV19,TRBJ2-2,CATQPTSGRVYRELFF,TGTGCCACCCAACCCACTAGCGGGCGGGTTTACCGGGAGCTGTTTTTT
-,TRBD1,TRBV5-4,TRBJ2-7,CASSSPRDRGLDEQYF,TGTGCCAGCAGCAGCCCCCGGGACAGGGGGCTGGACGAGCAGTACTTC
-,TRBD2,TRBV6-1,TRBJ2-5,CASSGRLAGAQETQYF,TGTGCCAGCAGTGGCCGACTAGCGGGAGCCCAAGAGACCCAGTACTTC
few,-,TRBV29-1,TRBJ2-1,CSAFTPSSYNEQFF,TGCAGCGCCTTTACCCCTAGCTCCTACAATGAGCAGTTCTTC
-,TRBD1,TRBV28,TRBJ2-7,CASSLRQGARALSYEQYF,TGTGCCAGCAGTTTACGACAGGGGGCTAGGGCGCTCTCCTACGAGCAGTACTTC
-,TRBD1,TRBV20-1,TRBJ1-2,CSATQGEGYTF,TGCAGTGCTACTCAGGGGGAGGGCTACACCTTC
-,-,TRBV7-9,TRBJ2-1,CASSPLRTMNYNEQFF,TGTGCCAGCAGCCCCCTCAGGACTATGAACTACAATGAGCAGTTCTTC
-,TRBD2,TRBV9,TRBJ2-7,CASSATSTSRSEQYF,TGTGCCAGCAGCGCGACTAGCACTTCGCGGAGCGAGCAGTACTTC
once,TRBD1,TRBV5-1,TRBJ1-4,CASSSGQGGNEKLFF,TGCGCCAGCAGCTCGGGACAGGGTGGGAATGAAAAACTGTTTTTT
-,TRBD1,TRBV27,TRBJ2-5,CASKRQGKETQYF,TGTGCCAGCAAAAGACAGGGGAAAGAGACCCAGTACTTC
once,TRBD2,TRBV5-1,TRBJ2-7,CASSLVAGVYEQYF,TGCGCCAGCAGCTTGGTAGCGGGGGTCTACGAGCAGTACTTC
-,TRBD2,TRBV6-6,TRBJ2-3,CASSDPGSGGTDTQYF,TGTGCCAGCAGCGACCCAGGGAGCGGGGGCACAGATACGCAGTATTTT
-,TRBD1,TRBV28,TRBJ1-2,CASSGPGQGNYGYTF,TGTGCCAGCAGTGGCCCGGGACAGGGGAACTATGGCTACACCTTC
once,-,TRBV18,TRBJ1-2,CASSPDRDYGYTF,TGTGCCAGCTCACCCGACCGGGACTATGGCTACACCTTC
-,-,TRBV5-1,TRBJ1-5,CASSLVGDNQPQHF,TGCGCCAGCAGCTTGGTAGGAGACAATCAGCCCCAGCATTTT
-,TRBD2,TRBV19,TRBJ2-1,CASSMIGRADNEQFF,TGTGCCAGTAGTATGATCGGGAGGGCCGACAATGAGCAGTTCTTC
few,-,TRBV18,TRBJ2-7,CASSSPYEQYF,TGTGCCAGCTCATCTCCCTACGAGCAGTACTTC
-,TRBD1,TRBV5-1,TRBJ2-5,CASSLSGQVQETQYF,TGCGCCAGCAGCTTGTCGGGACAGGTACAAGAGACCCAGTACTTC
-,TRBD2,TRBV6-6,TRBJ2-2,CASSPAPGGRFTGELFF,TGTGCCAGCAGTCCGGCCCCTGGCGGGAGGTTCACCGGGGAGCTGTTTTTT
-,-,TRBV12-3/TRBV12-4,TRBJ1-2,CASSFIRTANTF,TGTGCCAGCAGTTTTATTCGGACAGCTAACACCTTC
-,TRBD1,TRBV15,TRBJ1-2,CATSHGTGTFRGYTF,TGTGCCACCAGCCACGGGACAGGGACCTTTAGAGGCTACACCTTC